The source of this T cell receptor beta chain is a study of CD8 T cells in Susac syndrome. Study-level findings and limits: TCR sequencing and HLA analysis covered a relatively small number of individuals.

RNA totalling about 0.45 to 1 ug underwent reverse transcription with random hexamers. Amplification of TCR beta CDR3 by immunoSEQ multiplex PCR spanned 54 Vbeta and 13 Jbeta. TCRdb processed the immunoSEQ multiplex PCR reads anew with MiXCR; each CDR3 protein has one entry. The sample includes about 210,000 distinct CDR3 sequences, nearly 97% of them seen just once. Remarks on this clonotype: No antigen is known for it.

V lost 0 bases, J lost 5 bases, and 9 bases stayed unmatched. The CDR3 loop spans 18 amino acids. CDR1 and CDR2 from the germline V gene are SGHDN and FVKESK. The sequenced target, TCR beta, came from blood CD8+ and CD4+ T cells. This receptor was identified in a human donor with multiple sclerosis. This sequence joins TRBV14 and TRBJ1-6, with 8 bases identical to TRBD1. The sequenced sample was CD4+ T cells from PBMCs. The CDR3 loop reads CASSQDPGDRFHNSPLHF. The CDR3 nucleotides read TGTGCCAGCAGCCAAGACCCGGGGGACAGGTTCCATAATTCACCCCTCCACTTT.